The 21 T cell receptor beta chains presented below share a single source sample, sequenced in a study of control samples from healthy donors and cancer patients. The table came from immunoSEQ multiplex PCR; TCRdb's copy has only in-frame clones and leaves some out. The table lists about 97,000 clones, roughly 90% of them singletons. Material for sequencing was blood. These TCRs come from a man aged 25 to 40 in good health.

The rearrangement uses TRBV4-1 and TRBJ1-5; 8 bases match TRBD1. The CDR3 consists of 14 residues. CDR1 is MGHRA and CDR2 is YSYEKL in the germline V gene. V shed 4 bases, J shed 6 bases, and the junction held 5 bases outside the gene matches. The CDR3 is CASSPPDRAQPQHF. As DNA, the CDR3 is TGCGCCAGCAGCCCCCCGGACAGGGCTCAGCCCCAGCATTTT.

This clone was counted a single time. Other DNA sequences in the same sample also yield this CDR3. The chain couples TRBV9 to TRBJ2-3; D not certain. The CDR3 covers 12 residues. Germline CDR1 SGDLS, CDR2 YYNGEE. Trimming pared 0 bases from V and 4 bases from J, leaving 3 bases between. CDR3 in DNA: TGTGCCAGCAGCGTAGTAGCAGATACGCAGTATTTT. It encodes CASSVVADTQYF.

The rearrangement joins TRBV2 to TRBJ2-1; D is unclear. Germline V lookup: CDR1 SNHLY, CDR2 FYNNEI. The CDR3 contains 14 residues. Between the trimmed V and J ends, which lost 10 bases and 4 bases, there was a span of 17 bases. The CDR3 loop reads CATSRGAAYNEQFF. The CDR3 region has the DNA TGTGCCACTTCCCGAGGCGCGGCTTACAATGAGCAGTTCTTC.

The rearrangement links TRBV3-1 (or the pseudogene TRBV3-2) to TRBJ1-4; 7 positions agree with TRBD1. CDR3 length: 14 amino acids. Germline trimming cut 3 bases from V and 2 bases from J; bases unmatched to any gene: 0. Germline assignment: CDR1 LGHDT and CDR2 YNNKEL (reference sequence). CDR3 nucleotide sequence: TGTGCCAGCAGCCAGGACAGGACTAATGAAAAACTGTTTTTT. Translation gives CASSQDRTNEKLFF.

The V gene is TRBV24-1, the J gene TRBJ2-5; 8 nucleotides agree with TRBD2. Trimming took 5 bases from V and 3 from J; bases not matched to a gene: 7. The CDR3 length is 15 residues. CDR1 and CDR2 from the germline V gene are KGHDR and SFDVKD. As DNA, the CDR3 is TGTGCCACCAGTGCGGTAGCGGGGAACGAAGAGACCCAGTACTTC. This codes for CATSAVAGNEETQYF.

This chain uses TRBV6-5 with TRBJ2-5; weak D call: TRBD1 (6 bases). The CDR3 length is 16 residues. Germline assignment: CDR1 MNHEY and CDR2 SVGAGI. Trimming removed 0 bases at V and 1 base at J, with 12 bases between. This CDR3 reads CASSYSYRVGQETQYF. The CDR3 region has the DNA TGTGCCAGCAGTTACTCGTACAGGGTTGGCCAAGAGACCCAGTACTTC.

The chain has TRBV6-5 and TRBJ2-7; 8 bases are a match to TRBD2. In germline, CDR1 is MNHEY, CDR2 SVGAGI. The V segment lost 5 bases and the J segment 3 bases; nucleotides outside the gene matches: 9. The CDR3 is 15 amino acids. The CDR3 here is CASSHGGRPFYEQYF. CDR3 nucleotides: TGTGCCAGCAGTCACGGCGGGAGGCCTTTCTACGAGCAGTACTTC.

This clone turned up a few times. J is TRBJ2-1 and V is TRBV20-1, with a tentative D call TRBD2 (7 bases). The V end was cut by 3 bases, the J end by 7 bases, with 13 bases between. Germline V gives CDR1 DFQATT, CDR2 SNEGSKA (reference sequence). The CDR3 runs 13 residues. CDR3 sequence (DNA): TGCAGTGCTAGTAAGGGGGGAGGGAATGAGCAGTTCTTC. As protein: CSASKGGGNEQFF.

Turning to this clone: At one of its ends the junction is not consistent with the germline gene, which may arise from a read error. The rearrangement joins TRBV5-1 to TRBJ1-5, with 10 bases fitting TRBD1. The CDR3 totals 11 residues. Germline V gene sequence: CDR1 SGHRS, CDR2 YFSETQ. CDR3 loop: CASSGPGQGYF. In nucleotides, the CDR3 is TGCGCCAGCAGCGGGCCGGGACAGGGGTATTTT.

The chain uses TRBV19 and TRBJ2-1; the D gene is possibly TRBD1 (7 bases). Looked up from germline, CDR1 is LNHDA and CDR2 is SQIVND (reference sequence). The CDR3 length is 12 residues. CDR3 in DNA: TGTGCGGCGGGACAGCGTATTAGTGAGCAGTTCTTC. Its translation: CAAGQRISEQFF.

The chain has TRBV2 and TRBJ2-1, with 9 bases lining up with TRBD2. Trimming removed 4 bases from V and 4 bases from J; junction bases left unmatched: 5. This CDR3 contains 15 residues. Germline-derived CDR1 and CDR2 are SNHLY and FYNNEI. The CDR3 DNA sequence: TGTGCCAGCAGTGCTAAGCGGGGGGCATACAATGAGCAGTTCTTC. It is translated as CASSAKRGAYNEQFF.

V usage is TRBV11-2 and J usage is TRBJ1-1; 9 nucleotides agree with TRBD1. V shed 5 bases, J shed 10 bases, and the junction held 14 bases outside the gene matches. From germline, CDR1 is SGHAT and CDR2 FQNNGV. The CDR3 runs 15 residues. CDR3 sequence: CASSHSGTGKFAAFF. Here the CDR3 DNA reads TGTGCCAGCAGCCACTCCGGGACAGGGAAGTTTGCAGCTTTCTTT.

The J gene is TRBJ2-7, the V gene TRBV3-1 (or the pseudogene TRBV3-2); 10 bases line up with TRBD1. The CDR3 extends over 15 amino acids. V gave up 3 bases and J gave up 5 bases; unmatched junction bases: 7. The germline V gene encodes CDR1 LGHDT and CDR2 YNNKEL (reference sequence). Written as DNA, the CDR3 is TGTGCCAGCAGCCATCCCCGGGACAGGGGTAACGAGCAGTACGTC. It yields the protein CASSHPRDRGNEQYV.

The chain is built from TRBV7-6 and TRBJ1-2; no clear D gene. Trimming left V 0 bases short and J 4 bases short, with 3 bases between. CDR3 length equals 12 residues. Germline assignment: CDR1 SGHVS and CDR2 FNYEAQ. The CDR3 DNA reads as TGTGCCAGCAGCTTAGCCGGCTATGGCTACACCTTC. This encodes CASSLAGYGYTF.

The rearrangement links TRBV18 to TRBJ1-4; 8 nucleotides line up with TRBD1. Germline trimming cut 3 bases from V and 13 bases from J; bases unmatched to any gene: 13. The germline V gene has CDR1 KGHSH and CDR2 LQKENI. The CDR3 has 15 amino acids. As DNA, the CDR3 is TGTGCCAGCTCACCTCAGACAGGGGATATGAAAGGACTGTTTTTT. Translating it yields CASSPQTGDMKGLFF.

To note about this clone: Other DNA sequences in the same sample also yield this CDR3. The genes are TRBV3-1 (or the pseudogene TRBV3-2) and TRBJ1-1; 7 nucleotides match TRBD1. The J segment lost 4 bases and the V segment lost 4 bases, leaving 6 bases of the junction unmatched. The germline V gene encodes CDR1 LGHDT and CDR2 YNNKEL (reference sequence). The CDR3 covers 14 residues. CDR3 protein: CASSLDRTITEAFF. The CDR3 coding sequence is TGTGCCAGCAGCCTGGACAGGACGATCACTGAAGCTTTCTTT.

V is TRBV15 and J is TRBJ2-1; unclear D gene. V lost 5 bases and J 6 bases, leaving 20 bases between the germline ends. The CDR3 loop spans 16 amino acids. CDR1 is LNHNV and CDR2 is YYDKDF in the germline V gene (reference sequence). The CDR3 region has the DNA TGTGCCACCAGCGGATTCACTACACGGACGCCCAATGAGCAGTTCTTC. Amino acids: CATSGFTTRTPNEQFF.

The chain is built from TRBV5-5 and TRBJ2-1; D gene ambiguous. Per the germline V gene, CDR1 is SGHKS and CDR2 is YYEKEE (reference sequence). V lost 3 bases to trimming and J lost 8 bases, with 9 bases between them. The CDR3 extends over 12 amino acids. DNA for the CDR3: TGTGCCAGCAGCTATTCGGTCGATGAGCAGTTCTTC. Its translation is CASSYSVDEQFF.

The rearrangement joins TRBV18 to TRBJ1-3; 7 nucleotides align to TRBD1. The V segment lost 6 bases and the J segment 0 bases; nucleotides outside the gene matches: 5. CDR3 size: 15 residues. From germline, CDR1 is KGHSH and CDR2 LQKENI. The CDR3 here is CASSLTGPSGNTIYF. In DNA, the CDR3 is TGTGCCAGCTCCCTGACAGGGCCCTCTGGAAACACCATATATTTT.

The V call is TRBV27, the J call TRBJ2-7; 9 bases are a match to TRBD1. The germline V gene encodes CDR1 MNHEY and CDR2 SMNVEV (reference sequence). The trim removed 4 bases at V and 3 bases at J, leaving 13 bases unmatched. The CDR3 is made up of 17 amino acids. Here the CDR3 reads CASSSRGRTGEGYEQYV. DNA of the CDR3: TGTGCCAGCAGTTCCCGGGGTCGGACAGGGGAGGGCTACGAGCAGTACGTC.

The V gene is TRBV5-6, the J gene TRBJ2-7; 10 nucleotides line up with TRBD1. Germline CDR1 and CDR2: SGHDT and YYEEEE. This CDR3 has 15 residues. J lost 1 base, V lost 4 bases, and 5 bases had no gene match. The CDR3: CASSRPGQGSYEQYF. The CDR3 DNA reads as TGTGCCAGCAGCCGCCCGGGACAGGGGTCCTACGAGCAGTACTTC. The whole variable domain, filled in from reference TRBV5-6 and TRBJ2-7, reads DAGVTQSPTHLIKTRGQQVTLRCSPKSGHDTVSWYQQALGQGPQFIFQYYEEEERQRGNFPDRFSGHQFPNYSSELNVNALLLGDSALYLCASSRPGQGSYEQYFGPGTRLTVT.